This entry lists 19 T cell receptor beta chains sequenced from one sample in a study of blood T cell repertoires in COVID-19. The table came from immunoSEQ multiplex PCR; TCRdb's copy has only in-frame clones and leaves some out. Altogether a few hundred thousand clones are present, 90% being singletons, with the ten largest covering under 1.1%. The source material was peripheral blood. These receptors came from a woman aged 40 to 50 with COVID-19, enrolled during active disease.

This sequence joins TRBV5-5 and TRBJ1-5, with 10 bases aligning to TRBD1. After removal of 7 bases from V and 3 bases from J, the junction contained 4 bases not matched to a gene. The germline V gene has CDR1 SGHKS and CDR2 YYEKEE (reference sequence). This CDR3 has 14 amino acids. CDR3 sequence: CASRGTGDNQPQHF. The CDR3 DNA reads TGTGCCAGCCGAGGGACAGGGGACAATCAGCCCCAGCATTTT.

The chain couples TRBV19 to TRBJ1-5, with 9 bases matching TRBD1. Trimming at V came to 2 bases and at J to 6 bases, leaving 8 bases not matched to a gene. The CDR3 loop spans 16 amino acids. Germline V CDR1 and CDR2: LNHDA, SQIVND (reference sequence). In DNA form, the CDR3 reads TGTGCCAGTAGTATAAAAGGGACAGGGAGAGGTCAGCCCCAGCATTTT. This encodes CASSIKGTGRGQPQHF.

V usage is TRBV25-1 and J usage is TRBJ2-5, with TRBD1 identical over 9 bases. V trimming: 4 bases; J trimming: 3 bases; junction bases outside the gene matches: 3. The CDR3 spans 14 residues. CDR1 and CDR2 (germline): MGHDK, SYGVNS. CDR3 sequence: CASSAWTGEETQYF. The DNA for the CDR3 is TGTGCCAGCAGTGCATGGACAGGGGAAGAGACCCAGTACTTC.

V and J are TRBV6-5 and TRBJ1-1, with no clear D. Trimming shortened V by 6 bases and J by 0 bases, and 14 bases separated the two germline ends. The CDR3 totals 15 residues. Germline assignment: CDR1 MNHEY and CDR2 SVGAGI. CDR3 loop: CASSPRALMNTEAFF. In DNA, the CDR3 is TGTGCCAGCAGCCCCCGCGCGTTAATGAACACTGAAGCTTTCTTT.

The chain combines TRBV7-2 with TRBJ2-7, with 8 bases that match TRBD2. The CDR3 loop spans 14 amino acids. Trimming cost V 1 base and J 2 bases; bases outside gene matches: 1. CDR1 is SGHTA and CDR2 is FQGNSA in the germline V gene. The DNA of the CDR3 is TGTGCCAGCAGCTTAGTGCGGGGGGCCTACGAGCAGTACTTC. Its translation is CASSLVRGAYEQYF.

The chain links TRBV4-3 to TRBJ1-2, with D unclear. Germline-derived CDR1 and CDR2 are LGHNA and YSLEER. The CDR3 contains 15 residues. V lost 0 bases to trimming and J lost 8 bases, with 16 bases between them. CDR3 sequence reads: CASSQDSTSAMGYTF. DNA of the CDR3: TGCGCCAGCAGCCAAGATTCAACCTCAGCGATGGGCTACACCTTC.

The genes are TRBV7-8 and TRBJ1-1; 9 bases match TRBD1. The germline CDR1 and CDR2 sequences are SGHVS and FQNEAQ. The CDR3 consists of 15 residues. The J segment lost 4 bases and the V segment lost 4 bases, leaving 7 bases of the junction unmatched. CDR3 nucleotides: TGTGCCAGCAGCTACCGGGACAGGGAAGTCACTGAAGCTTTCTTT. It yields the protein CASSYRDREVTEAFF.

V is TRBV19 and J is TRBJ1-6; possibly TRBD1 for D (6 bases). Germline CDR1 reads LNHDA; CDR2 reads SQIVND (reference sequence). V gave up 5 bases and J gave up 0 bases, with 14 bases separating them. The length of the CDR3 is 17 residues. The chain's CDR3 is CASSEIQGSSYNSPLHF. CDR3 bases: TGTGCCAGTAGTGAGATACAGGGAAGCTCCTATAATTCACCCCTCCACTTT. Complete variable domain (other parts from reference TRBV19 and TRBJ1-6): DGGITQSPKYLFRKEGQNVTLSCEQNLNHDAMYWYRQDPGQGLRLIYYSQIVNDFQKGDIAEGYSVSREKKESFPLTVTSAQKNPTAFYLCASSEIQGSSYNSPLHFGNGTRLTVT.

The chain uses TRBV28 and TRBJ2-7; 11 bases align to TRBD2. The length of the CDR3 is 16 residues. Trimming at V came to 6 bases and at J to 1 base, leaving 8 bases not matched to a gene. The germline gives CDR1 MDHEN, CDR2 SYDVKM. This CDR3 is CASSQPPSGRSYEQYF. The CDR3 nucleotides are TGTGCCAGCAGCCAACCCCCTAGCGGGAGGTCCTACGAGCAGTACTTC.

The chain couples TRBV5-4 to TRBJ1-1, with TRBD1 matching 7 bases. Germline CDR1 SGHNT, CDR2 YYREEE (reference sequence). The V gene end was trimmed by 0 bases and the J gene end by 3 bases; junction bases not matched to a gene: 11. The CDR3 loop spans 17 amino acids. CDR3 residues: CASSLDPAQGVYTEAFF. The CDR3 nucleotides are TGTGCCAGCAGCTTGGATCCAGCGCAGGGGGTATACACTGAAGCTTTCTTT.

This clone was seen more than once but under ten times. The CDR3, as DNA: TGTGCCAGCAGCGGAACAGGCGATAATTCACCCCTCCACTTT. Its translation: CASSGTGDNSPLHF. The chain recombines TRBV9 with TRBJ1-6, with D tentatively TRBD1 (5 bases). This CDR3 spans 14 amino acids. V dropped 3 bases and J dropped 5 bases, with 9 bases sitting between them. CDR1 and CDR2 from the germline V gene are SGDLS and YYNGEE.

This clone was counted once. The J gene is TRBJ2-2, the V gene TRBV30; D is possibly TRBD2 (5 bases). The CDR3 totals 12 residues. The V and J ends lost 7 bases and 6 bases respectively, with 12 bases between them. Germline CDR1 and CDR2: GTSNPN and SVGIG (reference sequence). The CDR3 region has the DNA TGTGCCTCATATAGCGCGCCCGGGGAGCTGTTTTTT. The encoded protein is CASYSAPGELFF.

V is TRBV27 and J is TRBJ2-2; TRBD2 is a possible D gene (6 bases). This CDR3 has 16 residues. Trimming removed 2 bases at V and 1 base at J, with 11 bases between. Germline CDR1 is MNHEY and CDR2 is SMNVEV (reference sequence). CDR3 amino acids: CASSLLAGKNTGELFF. In nucleotides, the CDR3 is TGTGCCAGCAGTTTACTGGCGGGAAAGAACACCGGGGAGCTGTTTTTT.

The CDR3 is CASSLQGNGELFF. The CDR3 DNA reads as TGTGCCAGCAGTCTACAGGGAAACGGGGAGCTGTTTTTT. V is TRBV6-5 and J is TRBJ2-2; D is possibly TRBD1 (6 bases). Germline values: CDR1 MNHEY, CDR2 SVGAGI. The V gene lost 5 bases and the J gene lost 7 bases, with 11 bases spanning the gap. There are 13 residues in the CDR3.

The V and J genes are TRBV30 and TRBJ1-4, with D possibly being TRBD1 (5 bases). Trimming cost V 4 bases and J 7 bases, with 16 bases left between them. The CDR3 contains 14 residues. Germline V gives CDR1 GTSNPN, CDR2 SVGIG (reference sequence). DNA for the CDR3: TGTGCCTGGACAACGGGAGGGGCCAGTGAAAAACTGTTTTTT. Protein product: CAWTTGGASEKLFF.

The chain uses TRBV27 and TRBJ1-4, with D possibly being TRBD1 (5 bases). Germline V lookup: CDR1 MNHEY, CDR2 SMNVEV (reference sequence). V lost 7 bases to trimming and J lost 1 base, with 31 bases between them. The CDR3 runs 21 residues. The CDR3 DNA reads TGTGCCAGCACCGGGACTGGATTAGGGAGCGTCAGAGAGAGAACTAATGAAAAACTGTTTTTT. It translates to CASTGTGLGSVRERTNEKLFF.

The chain employs TRBV4-2 and TRBJ2-7; TRBD2 might be the D (5 bases). CDR3 size: 16 residues. CDR1 is LGHNA and CDR2 is YNFKEQ in the germline V gene. The V and J ends lost 0 bases and 1 base respectively, with 13 bases between them. The CDR3 loop reads CASSQEGSSRSYEQYF. As DNA, the CDR3 is TGTGCCAGCAGCCAAGAAGGGTCTAGCCGATCCTACGAGCAGTACTTC.

The V call is TRBV7-9, the J call TRBJ2-1; 8 nucleotides match TRBD2. V dropped 7 bases and J dropped 5; count of bases not matched to a gene: 4. The CDR3 extends over 13 amino acids. Germline lookup yields CDR1 SEHNR and CDR2 FQNEAQ (reference sequence). CDR3 coding DNA: TGTGCCAGCACCCCACTAGCGGACAATGAGCAGTTCTTC. This gives the protein CASTPLADNEQFF.

The rearrangement uses TRBV18 and TRBJ2-7, with 7 bases aligning to TRBD1. The CDR3 sequence is 15 residues long. Trimming at V came to 2 bases and at J to 2 bases, leaving 6 bases not matched to a gene. Germline lookup yields CDR1 KGHSH and CDR2 LQKENI. The chain's CDR3 is CASSPIQGDPYEQYF. In DNA form, the CDR3 reads TGTGCCAGCTCACCAATTCAGGGGGACCCCTACGAGCAGTACTTC.